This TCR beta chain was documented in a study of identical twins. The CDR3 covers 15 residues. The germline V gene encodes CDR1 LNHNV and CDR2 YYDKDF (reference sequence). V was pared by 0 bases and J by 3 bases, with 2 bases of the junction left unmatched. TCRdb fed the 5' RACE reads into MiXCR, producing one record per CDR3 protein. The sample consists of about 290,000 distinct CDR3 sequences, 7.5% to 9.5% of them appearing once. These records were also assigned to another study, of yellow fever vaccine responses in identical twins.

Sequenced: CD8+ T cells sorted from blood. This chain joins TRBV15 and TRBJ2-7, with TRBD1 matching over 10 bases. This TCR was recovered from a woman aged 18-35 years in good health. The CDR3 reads CATSRERTGGYEQYF. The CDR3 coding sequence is TGTGCCACCAGCAGAGAAAGGACAGGGGGCTACGAGCAGTACTTC.